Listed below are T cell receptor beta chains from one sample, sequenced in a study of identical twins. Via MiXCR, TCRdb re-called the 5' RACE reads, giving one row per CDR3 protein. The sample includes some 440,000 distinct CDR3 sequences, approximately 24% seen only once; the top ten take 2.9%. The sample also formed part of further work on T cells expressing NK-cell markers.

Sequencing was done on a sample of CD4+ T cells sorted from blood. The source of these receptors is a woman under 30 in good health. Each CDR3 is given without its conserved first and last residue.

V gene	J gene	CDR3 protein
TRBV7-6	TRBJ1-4	ASSPGTLNEKLF
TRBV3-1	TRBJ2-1	ASSPRGYSTIMQF
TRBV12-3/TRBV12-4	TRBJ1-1	ASSFRAFTEAF
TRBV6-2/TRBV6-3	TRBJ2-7	ASSIGQGAREQY
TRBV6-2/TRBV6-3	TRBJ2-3	ASRKSGSHVTQY
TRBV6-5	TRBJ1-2	ASSYGGGLNYGYT
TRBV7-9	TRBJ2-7	ATGRETREQY
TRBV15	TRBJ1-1	ATSSRPTEAF
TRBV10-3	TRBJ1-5	AISVGDQPQH
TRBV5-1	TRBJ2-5	ASSSGTSGSGETQY
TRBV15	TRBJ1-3	ATSIRGSGNTIY
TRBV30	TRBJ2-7	AWSVRTGSEQY
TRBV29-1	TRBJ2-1	SATGPGRDEQF